This TCR beta chain comes out of a study of PD-1 blockade in classical Hodgkin lymphoma. Points from the study as a whole: Individuals initiating nivolumab under 1 year after ASCT were excluded. Baseline TCR diversity was reportedly lower in newly diagnosed patients than in healthy donors. It was reported as lower still in relapsed/refractory patients. Those achieving complete response showed baseline diversity like newly diagnosed patients.

A word on this clone: The antigen remains unidentified.

Using immunoSEQ multiplex PCR, the repertoire was profiled, and TCRdb retains in-frame clones only, with some absent. The data contain 43,000 or so clones, approximately 91% of them singletons. Germline lookup yields CDR1 MRHNA and CDR2 SNTAGT. This CDR3 contains 14 residues. V lost 2 bases to trimming and J lost 7 bases, with 11 bases between them. The patients all showed relapse after autologous stem cell transplantation, while their brentuximab vedotin exposure varied. This chain links TRBV6-4 with TRBJ2-2; D is possibly TRBD1 or TRBD2 (6 bases each). The TCR was taken from a human donor with classical Hodgkin lymphoma. Sequenced material: peripheral blood mononuclear cells (PBMCs), taken at baseline. The CDR3, as DNA: TGTGCCAGCAGTGACCCCAGGGGAGGCGGGGAGCTGTTTTTT. Amino acid sequence: CASSDPRGGGELFF.